This T cell receptor (beta chain) appears in the sequencing data of a study of shared clonotypes between healthy human individuals (dated by TCRdb to the early 2020s). Concerning the study at large: A couple of women and a few men aged 18 to 49 years were included in the cohort. Per donor, three plates each were used for CD4 naive and CD4 memory, two for CD8 naive, and one for CD8 memory. Leukapheresis yielded between about 0.94 and 8.9 billion PBMCs per donor. To estimate repertoire size and how much clonotype sharing occurs between individuals, the study deeply sequenced the blood TCR repertoires of about five healthy adults. Different laboratories and diverse techniques were used to prepare libraries and sequence TCR repertoires, to increase sequencing depth and limit assay-specific biases. On the study overall, not on this receptor specifically: Only blood was sampled, and tissue TCR repertoires likely differ from those in blood. Pairwise subsampling led to the expectation that sequencing depth would affect the degree of clonotype sharing among donors. Rarefaction of sorted-subset datasets indicated incomplete sequencing despite the large sequencing depth. When a few donors were compared, the shared fraction of clonotypes was roughly 4.8% for naive CD4, around 4% for naive CD8, 2.3% for memory CD4, and less than 0.5% for memory CD8. Larger estimated clonotype richness was generally found for naive subsets than for memory subsets. Compared with non-shared clonotypes, clonotypes shared by all four sorted-subset donors had higher generation probabilities. Because the study included a small number of donors, the genetic and exposure-history diversity represented was limited.

There are 14 amino acids in the CDR3, from cysteine to phenylalanine inclusive. The only DNA kept is the CDR3, 42 bases in frame from the first base. CDR1 and CDR2 (SNHLY, FYNNEI) derive from the germline V gene. The trim is 6 bases for V and 0 bases for J, with a gap of 9 bases between the germline ends. TCR CDR3 regions were amplified from genomic DNA by multiplex PCR using the deep immunoSEQ assay. Extracted genomic DNA from each cell subset was spread evenly across all wells of several immunoSEQ 96-well plates, with each plate serving as a replicate. For sorted subsets, roughly 200 ng of genomic DNA, equivalent to roughly 33,000 T cell genomes, went into each replicate PCR. Purified libraries were measured with a Qubit 3.0 fluorometer, size-checked on a Bioanalyzer 2100, and measured again with the KAPA Library Quantification kit. A separate single-read 150-cycle Illumina NextSeq 550 flow cell was used to sequence each immunoSEQ 96-well plate. Per the original workflow: Because the immunoSEQ output held only junctional sequences and lacked quality scores, the filtering could not match the filtering applied to full-length reads. Sequences were annotated with PyIR, a Python wrapper for IgBLAST v1.9, using IMGT germline references to assign V/J genes and CDR3. Any read was removed if the V/J assignment was weak (E-value above 1e-6), the CDR3 was missing, or the read contained stop codons, out-of-frame junctions, or ambiguous translated residues. V3J clonotypes were defined as sequences sharing the same inferred V gene, J gene, and CDR3 amino acid sequence. Percentage overlap between repertoires was computed as shared unique clonotypes divided by the size of the smaller repertoire. RTK rarefaction, the Chao1 estimator, and Recon v2.1 estimates of unobserved clonotypes were used to assess repertoire richness. OLGA was used to compute generation probabilities for all TCRbeta clonotypes that the gDNA method yielded from a handful of donors. The table comes from immuneACCESS by way of TCRdb, which keeps in-frame sequences with V and J called. Part of the clones is missing from these tables; in studies checked, under half for an unresolved V gene and the rest for unknown reasons. V, J and clone size were drawn from that table, and D and trimming were deduced from the DNA. Across this sample there are about 2.1 million clones, with about 93% seen only once. More than 1.5% of the sample is taken by the ten largest.

As for this clone: Its target antigen remains unknown. No much larger clone exists at a distance of one base, and base qualities are not known.

CD8 naive samples were obtained by positive selection for CCR7 among CD45RO-negative cells, yielding a CD45RA+CCR7+ population from which TemRA cells were excluded. Healthy HIV-negative adults with no recently reported acute infections or vaccinations were included as donors. Every donor was a Caucasian adult living in Nashville, Tennessee, USA. Blood was obtained by leukapheresis, after which PBMCs were separated by Ficoll-Histopaque density gradient centrifugation and cryopreserved in liquid nitrogen vapor phase. Purity and quantity of every magnetically sorted T cell population were checked by analytical flow cytometry. From each sorted fraction, genomic DNA was isolated and quantified by UV absorbance on a Nanodrop 2000c.

The clonotype was recovered from a man between 18 and 35 years old in good health. Some clones in this sample may be carry-over from other donors' samples. Sequencing input: naive CD8+ T cells from PBMCs. This sample's cell subset or site label indicates: CD45RA+CCR7+. Recombination connected TRBV2 to TRBJ2-1; the D gene is not confidently resolved. The DNA reads as follows: TGTGCCAGCAGCCCAGCCTTCTCCTACAATGAGCAGTTCTTC. Translated, this is CASSPAFSYNEQFF.